This TCR beta chain originates from a study of CD8 T cells in ankylosing spondylitis. Findings of the study overall: Prior work had noted some motif variants in reactive arthritis blood and synovial fluid. Made up of fewer than 10 highly homologous variants, a TCR beta motif appeared characteristic of ankylosing spondylitis blood.

This clonotype was seen repeatedly, ten times or more. Its matching antigen is unknown. Quantitative 5'-RACE was performed with molecular barcodes, and it yielded the TCR beta libraries. TCRdb redid the calling of the 5' RACE reads with MiXCR, one entry per CDR3 protein. The sample yields roughly 97,000 distinct CDR3 sequences, about 8.3% seen once. The receptor comes from a male donor with ankylosing spondylitis or in good health (not recorded which). Sequencing was carried out using blood, either unsorted or a sorted T cell fraction (not recorded which).

The CDR3 spells CASSSGLEGNTGELFF. DNA for the CDR3: TGTGCCAGCAGCTCGGGACTAGAGGGGAACACCGGGGAGCTGTTTTTT. The genes are TRBV12-3 or TRBV12-4 and TRBJ2-2; 8 bases are a match to TRBD2. V lost 6 bases and J lost 1; bases outside the gene matches: 7. The CDR3 spans 16 residues.